These 17 T cell receptor beta chains originate from one sample sequenced in a study of blood T cell repertoires in COVID-19. Libraries were prepared by immunoSEQ multiplex PCR; TCRdb keeps only in-frame clonotypes and omits some of them. Of about 110,000 clones in the sample, 65% to 80% were seen once. The sample taken for sequencing was peripheral blood. Every receptor here comes from a woman between 40 and 55 years old with acute or convalescent COVID-19.

This clone was seen only a few times. The chain uses TRBV6-5 and TRBJ2-7; 8 bases agree with TRBD2. This CDR3 spans 16 amino acids. After removal of 3 bases from V and 0 bases from J, the junction contained 7 bases not matched to a gene. Germline V gives CDR1 MNHEY, CDR2 SVGAGI. The CDR3 coding sequence is TGTGCCAGCAGTTATCCGGGGGGGCCTACCTCCTACGAGCAGTACTTC. Translated: CASSYPGGPTSYEQYF.

The chain is built from TRBV15 and TRBJ2-1, with D hard to call. CDR3 length equals 13 residues. From germline, CDR1 is LNHNV and CDR2 YYDKDF (reference sequence). The germline V and J ends were trimmed by 0 bases and 8 bases, with 8 bases remaining between them. The CDR3 sequence: CATSRDGQYEQFF. CDR3 nucleotide sequence: TGTGCCACCAGCAGAGATGGGCAGTATGAGCAGTTCTTC.

The rearrangement uses TRBV5-1 and TRBJ2-7; the match to TRBD1 covers 10 bases. J was trimmed by 4 bases and V by 4 bases; bases with no gene match: 11. Germline values: CDR1 SGHRS, CDR2 YFSETQ. This CDR3 is 16 amino acids long. CDR3 coding DNA: TGCGCCAGCAGCCCGGCGCCTCGGGACAGGGGATACGAGCAGTACTTC. This translates into CASSPAPRDRGYEQYF.

This chain joins TRBV6-5 and TRBJ2-5; the D gene is possibly TRBD2 (5 bases). V lost 10 bases, J lost 4 bases, and 16 bases lay in between. The CDR3 covers 13 residues. Per germline, CDR1 MNHEY and CDR2 SVGAGI. This CDR3 reads CATESGKVETQYF. For the CDR3, the DNA is TGTGCCACCGAGTCGGGGAAGGTAGAGACCCAGTACTTC.

This clone has only one observation. The chain links TRBV28 to TRBJ1-2; perhaps TRBD1 as D (6 bases). This CDR3 is built from 15 residues. Germline V gene sequence: CDR1 MDHEN, CDR2 SYDVKM. V was clipped by 2 bases and J by 3 bases, with 13 bases between them. CDR3 DNA sequence: TGTGCCAGCAGTTTAATGATAGGGGGAGACTATGGCTACACCTTC. Protein product: CASSLMIGGDYGYTF.

The chain joins TRBV9 to TRBJ1-6; the match to TRBD1 covers 11 bases. CDR1 is SGDLS and CDR2 is YYNGEE in the germline V gene. There are 17 residues in the CDR3. The V and J ends lost 2 bases and 9 bases, in that order; junction bases with no gene match: 10. The CDR3 spells CASSVSGTGGTSSPLHF. In DNA, the CDR3 is TGTGCCAGCAGCGTTTCCGGGACAGGGGGAACAAGTTCACCCCTCCACTTT.

Many counts were recorded for this clone. The rearrangement links TRBV7-9 to TRBJ1-5, with 11 bases matching TRBD1. CDR3 length equals 15 residues. From germline, CDR1 is SEHNR and CDR2 FQNEAQ (reference sequence). The junction had 4 bases not matched to a gene; V was cut back by 5 bases and J by 4 bases. The CDR3 is CASSPGQGANQPQHF. The CDR3 coding sequence is TGTGCCAGCAGCCCTGGACAGGGGGCGAATCAGCCCCAGCATTTT.

For this clone: A read error may account for a junction end that differs from germline. The chain has TRBV28 and TRBJ1-5, with TRBD1 as a possible D gene (6 bases). This CDR3 has 11 amino acids. The germline gives CDR1 MDHEN, CDR2 SYDVKM. The CDR3 here is CASSQDSLVLF. The CDR3 DNA follows: TGTGCCAGCAGCCAGGACAGCCTGGTCCTCTTT.

V is TRBV9 and J is TRBJ2-7, with 9 bases that match TRBD2. The germline V gene has CDR1 SGDLS and CDR2 YYNGEE. The trim removed 3 bases at V and 5 bases at J, leaving 12 bases unmatched. CDR3 size: 16 residues. DNA of the CDR3: TGTGCCAGCAGCGAGTCGCGGGGGGGGGCCTTCGACGAGCAGTACTTC. Translating gives CASSESRGGAFDEQYF.

This sequence joins TRBV16 and TRBJ2-1, with D possibly being TRBD1 (5 bases). CDR3 size: 14 residues. The V end was cut by 3 bases, the J end by 5 bases, with 11 bases between. Germline lookup yields CDR1 KGHSY and CDR2 FQNENV. DNA of the CDR3: TGTGCCAGCAGCCACACCATAGGGGACAATGAGCAGTTCTTC. Translated: CASSHTIGDNEQFF.

This sequence joins TRBV4-3 and TRBJ1-5; 9 positions match TRBD1. Germline V CDR1 and CDR2: LGHNA, YSLEER. J was trimmed by 1 base and V by 0 bases; bases with no gene match: 10. This CDR3 comprises 19 residues. CDR3 nucleotide sequence: TGCGCCAGCAGCCAAGATGTGGGACAGGGAATTATGAGCAATCAGCCCCAGCATTTT. Translated: CASSQDVGQGIMSNQPQHF.

The chain combines TRBV6-5 with TRBJ2-7; D might be TRBD1 (5 bases). Between the trimmed V and J ends, which lost 0 bases and 1 base, there was a span of 10 bases. Germline V gene data show CDR1 as MNHEY and CDR2 as SVGAGI. This CDR3 region has 15 residues. CDR3 loop: CASSYSRAGSYEQYF. CDR3 coding DNA: TGTGCCAGCAGTTACTCTCGGGCAGGGTCCTACGAGCAGTACTTC.

The gene calls are TRBV9 and TRBJ1-2; D remains ambiguous. V was trimmed by 3 bases and J by 4 bases, leaving 19 bases between them. Germline values: CDR1 SGDLS, CDR2 YYNGEE. This CDR3 contains 16 residues. CDR3 DNA sequence: TGTGCCAGCAGCGCGGAGGCGGGTTTACGGGTCTATGGCTACACCTTC. Translated, it gives CASSAEAGLRVYGYTF. Using reference TRBV9 and TRBJ1-2 for the parts outside the CDR3, the full variable domain is DSGVTQTPKHLITATGQRVTLRCSPRSGDLSVYWYQQSLDQGLQFLIQYYNGEERAKGNILERFSAQQFPDLHSELNLSSLELGDSALYFCASSAEAGLRVYGYTFGSGTRLTVV.

The chain uses TRBV2 and TRBJ2-1, with 8 bases identical to TRBD1. Germline CDR1 is SNHLY and CDR2 is FYNNEI. The CDR3 has 16 residues. The V gene end was trimmed by 4 bases and the J gene end by 1 base; junction bases not matched to a gene: 6. Here the CDR3 reads CASSGVDRVSYNEQFF. For the CDR3, the DNA is TGTGCCAGCAGTGGGGTGGACAGGGTTTCCTACAATGAGCAGTTCTTC.

The chain has TRBV9 and TRBJ2-5; TRBD1 matches at 7 bases. The germline V gene encodes CDR1 SGDLS and CDR2 YYNGEE. The CDR3 runs to 15 residues. Trimming cost V 4 bases and J 1 base; bases outside gene matches: 7. In DNA, the CDR3 is TGTGCCAGCAGCATACAGGGACAGACCCAAGAGACCCAGTACTTC. Translating it yields CASSIQGQTQETQYF.

The chain combines TRBV27 with TRBJ2-7, with 12 bases aligning to TRBD2. Germline assignment: CDR1 MNHEY and CDR2 SMNVEV (reference sequence). V shed 2 bases, J shed 0 bases, and the junction held 8 bases outside the gene matches. The CDR3 has 18 amino acids. In DNA, the CDR3 is TGTGCCAGCAGTTTAGAGGACGGGGGACTAGCGGGCTCCTACGAGCAGTACTTC. It encodes CASSLEDGGLAGSYEQYF.

Concerning this clone: The junction shows a germline mismatch at one end, possibly a read error. The V call is TRBV6-5, the J call TRBJ2-1, with 11 bases that match TRBD2. This CDR3 has 14 residues. The germline CDR1 and CDR2 sequences are MNHEY and SVGAGI. This CDR3 reads CDSRRLAGYNEQFF. Here the CDR3 DNA reads TGTGACAGCAGGCGACTAGCGGGGTACAATGAGCAGTTCTTC.